This T cell receptor beta chain was retrieved from a study of CD8 T cells in Susac syndrome. An amount of RNA that ranged from roughly 0.5 to 1 ug was reverse transcribed with random hexamers. TCRdb re-analysed the immunoSEQ multiplex PCR reads in MiXCR, keeping a single row per CDR3 protein. The sample yields 100,000 to 150,000 distinct CDR3 sequences, 96% seen once. Source material: CD4+ T cells from PBMCs. This TCR came from a human donor with Susac syndrome.

The CDR3 sequence is CATSRDRGKNTGELFF. CDR3 nucleotide sequence: TGTGCCACCAGCAGAGATAGGGGAAAGAACACCGGGGAGCTGTTTTTT. The chain uses TRBV15 and TRBJ2-2; a weak D match, TRBD1 (5 bases). The CDR3 is 16 amino acids. V was trimmed by 0 bases and J by 1 base, leaving 9 bases between them. CDR1 LNHNV and CDR2 YYDKDF come from the germline V gene (reference sequence).